The rows below give T cell receptor beta chains drawn from one sample of a study of blood T cell repertoires in COVID-19. This table comes from immunoSEQ multiplex PCR, and its TCRdb copy is limited to in-frame clones, with some not included. The sample lists some 93,000 clones, roughly four fifths occurring once. The sequencing sample was made of peripheral blood. The receptors originated from a man between 65 and 79 years old with acute or convalescent COVID-19. Both conserved end residues are part of each CDR3. A D gene is named only where the DNA matches it firmly. The size entry is marked missing in some rows and otherwise reads once, few, many or a size class.

j_gene,d_gene,abundance,v_gene,len,CDR3aa,CDR3nt
TRBJ2-7,TRBD2,.,TRBV2,15,CASRPTSGGTYEQYF,TGTGCCAGCAGACCGACTAGCGGGGGAACCTACGAGCAGTACTTC
TRBJ1-1,.,.,TRBV7-9,14,CASSLTERNTEAFF,TGTGCCAGCAGCTTAACGGAGCGGAACACTGAAGCTTTCTTT
TRBJ1-4,TRBD1,.,TRBV9,15,CASSVWTGDGEKLFF,TGTGCCAGCAGCGTTTGGACAGGGGACGGAGAAAAACTGTTTTTT
TRBJ2-3,.,few,TRBV30,16,CAWAEWGKARTDTQYF,TGTGCCTGGGCCGAGTGGGGCAAAGCTCGCACAGATACGCAGTATTTT
TRBJ2-5,TRBD2,.,TRBV7-7,15,CASSLVGGAGETQYF,TGTGCTAGCAGCTTAGTCGGGGGGGCCGGAGAGACCCAGTACTTC
TRBJ1-5,.,.,TRBV2,15,CASSSQGTENQPQHF,TGTGCCAGCAGCTCCCAGGGGACGGAGAATCAGCCCCAGCATTTT
TRBJ2-1,TRBD1,.,TRBV4-1,17,CASSEGEGTAFYNEQFF,TGCGCCAGCAGCGAAGGTGAAGGGACAGCCTTTTACAATGAGCAGTTCTTC
TRBJ1-4,TRBD1,.,TRBV29-1,14,CSGKGTGSYEKLFF,TGCAGCGGCAAGGGGACAGGGAGTTATGAAAAACTGTTTTTT
TRBJ2-1,.,.,TRBV18,17,CASSPKSFRGTYNEQFF,TGTGCCAGCTCACCAAAAAGTTTTCGGGGGACGTACAATGAGCAGTTCTTC
TRBJ2-7,.,once,TRBV24-1,11,CATSDWEEQYF,TGTGCCACCAGTGATTGGGAGGAGCAGTACTTC
TRBJ2-2,TRBD2,.,TRBV9,17,CASSVVPSGGATGELFF,TGTGCCAGCAGCGTAGTTCCTAGCGGGGGGGCCACCGGGGAGCTGTTTTTT
TRBJ1-5,.,.,TRBV4-1,18,CASSQAHRQGGSNQPQHF,TGCGCCAGCAGCCAAGCCCACCGCCAGGGTGGTAGCAATCAGCCCCAGCATTTT
TRBJ1-6,TRBD1,once,TRBV6-1,16,CASSGRTGGNNSPLHF,TGTGCCAGCAGTGGAAGGACAGGGGGCAATAATTCACCCCTCCACTTT
TRBJ1-2,.,once,TRBV19,16,CAREIFEQTGNYGYTF,TGTGCCAGAGAAATTTTCGAACAAACAGGGAACTATGGCTACACCTTC
TRBJ1-2,.,.,TRBV7-9,11,CASSLSNGYTF,TGTGCCAGCAGCTTATCCAATGGCTACACCTTC
TRBJ1-1,.,.,TRBV12-3/TRBV12-4,13,CASSPREATEAFF,TGTGCCAGCAGTCCCCGGGAGGCCACTGAAGCTTTCTTT
TRBJ2-7,.,.,TRBV19,14,CASSIDPGRNEQYF,TGTGCCAGTAGTATAGATCCAGGGCGCAACGAGCAGTACTTC
TRBJ1-5,TRBD1,.,TRBV4-2,15,CASSQGGQGGQPQHF,TGTGCCAGCAGCCAAGGCGGACAGGGGGGTCAGCCCCAGCATTTT
TRBJ2-1,.,.,TRBV6-2/TRBV6-3,15,CASSPWRDSYNEQFF,TGTGCCAGCAGTCCGTGGAGGGATTCCTACAATGAGCAGTTCTTC
TRBJ1-5,.,.,TRBV4-1,13,CASSQDSAQPQHF,TGCGCCAGCAGCCAAGATAGTGCCCAGCCCCAGCATTTT
TRBJ2-1,.,.,TRBV5-1,14,CASSPGGSYNEQFF,TGCGCCAGCAGTCCCGGTGGCTCCTACAATGAGCAGTTCTTC
TRBJ2-7,.,.,TRBV21-1,16,CASSKILAGYSYEQYF,TGTGCCAGCAGCAAAATACTAGCGGGGTACTCCTACGAGCAGTACTTC
TRBJ2-5,.,.,TRBV29-1,13,CSVQGWRAETQYF,TGCAGCGTTCAGGGATGGAGGGCTGAGACCCAGTACTTC
TRBJ2-7,.,.,TRBV10-3,15,CAISGGKRGSAEQYF,TGTGCCATCAGTGGGGGGAAGAGGGGGTCGGCCGAGCAGTACTTC
TRBJ1-2,.,once,TRBV24-1,14,CATCLNSPPYGYTF,TGTGCCACCTGTTTGAACTCCCCTCCCTATGGCTACACCTTC
TRBJ2-2,TRBD2,.,TRBV7-8,15,CASSLSGVNTGELFF,TGTGCCAGCAGCTTGAGCGGGGTAAACACCGGGGAGCTGTTTTTT
TRBJ2-7,.,.,TRBV2,17,CASKTTGELKQDYEQYF,TGTGCCAGCAAGACCACAGGAGAACTAAAGCAGGACTACGAGCAGTACTTC
TRBJ2-2,TRBD1,.,TRBV10-2,15,CASTRQGSDTGELFF,TGCGCCAGCACGCGACAGGGGTCGGACACCGGGGAGCTGTTTTTT
TRBJ2-3,.,.,TRBV11-2,16,CASSSRRGSSTDTQYF,TGTGCCAGCAGCTCAAGAAGGGGATCGTCCACAGATACGCAGTATTTT
TRBJ1-1,TRBD1,.,TRBV3-1/TRBV3-2,15,CASSQGDRENTEAFF,TGTGCCAGCAGCCAAGGGGACAGGGAGAACACTGAAGCTTTCTTT
TRBJ1-2,.,.,TRBV29-1,11,CSVVGGYGYTF,TGCAGCGTTGTTGGGGGGTACGGCTACACCTTC
TRBJ2-7,TRBD1,few,TRBV30,14,CACTGTGSLREQYF,TGTGCCTGTACAGGGACAGGGTCGTTGCGGGAGCAGTACTTC
TRBJ2-3,.,.,TRBV27,15,CASSLGGPGTDTQYF,TGTGCCAGCAGTTTAGGGGGCCCCGGCACAGATACGCAGTATTTT
TRBJ1-6,.,.,TRBV18,15,CASSRGTDGGSPLHF,TGTGCCAGCTCACGCGGGACGGATGGTGGGTCACCCCTCCACTTT
TRBJ2-3,.,.,TRBV10-1,16,CASSERLGVGTDTQYF,TGCGCCAGCAGTGAAAGGCTAGGAGTCGGCACAGATACGCAGTATTTT
TRBJ2-2,TRBD1,.,TRBV6-5,15,CASRRDRDGTGELFF,TGTGCCAGCAGACGAGACAGGGACGGAACCGGGGAGCTGTTTTTT
TRBJ1-4,.,.,TRBV7-2,15,CASSLSQGGSEKLFF,TGTGCCAGCAGCTTATCCCAGGGAGGAAGTGAAAAACTGTTTTTT
TRBJ1-3,.,.,TRBV15,15,CATSRVQGAGNTIYF,TGTGCCACCAGCAGAGTACAGGGAGCTGGAAACACCATATATTTT
TRBJ2-7,TRBD2,few,TRBV11-2,14,CASSLSGGIYEQYF,TGTGCCAGCAGCTTATCGGGGGGGATCTACGAGCAGTACTTC
TRBJ2-1,TRBD2,.,TRBV2,14,CASRDSGANNEQFF,TGTGCCAGCAGGGATAGCGGGGCAAACAATGAGCAGTTCTTC
TRBJ2-6,.,few,TRBV6-5,15,CASSYSESGANVLTF,TGTGCCAGCAGTTACTCAGAGTCTGGGGCCAACGTCCTGACTTTC
TRBJ1-2,.,.,TRBV4-1,17,CASSPRRDRRRVDGYTF,TGCGCCAGCAGCCCCCGGCGAGACCGCCGCCGGGTAGATGGCTACACCTTC
TRBJ2-5,TRBD2,.,TRBV7-9,18,CASSLARRLAGRQETQYF,TGTGCCAGCAGCTTAGCTAGAAGACTAGCGGGACGACAAGAGACCCAGTACTTC
TRBJ1-5,.,.,TRBV6-6,14,CASRPQYSNQPQHF,TGTGCCAGCAGGCCTCAGTATAGCAATCAGCCCCAGCATTTT
TRBJ2-2,.,.,TRBV7-2,14,CASSVGNREEELFF,TGTGCCAGCAGCGTAGGAAACCGCGAGGAGGAGCTGTTTTTT
TRBJ1-2,.,few,TRBV4-1,15,CASSQDYTGLYGYTF,TGCGCCAGCAGCCAAGATTATACAGGGCTCTATGGCTACACCTTC
TRBJ2-7,TRBD2,few,TRBV7-9,16,CASSLSISGTLFEQYF,TGTGCCAGCAGCTTATCGATTAGCGGGACCCTCTTTGAGCAGTACTTC
TRBJ2-5,TRBD2,.,TRBV27,14,CASSFTSGRETQYF,TGTGCCAGCAGTTTCACTAGCGGGAGGGAGACCCAGTACTTC
TRBJ1-2,.,.,TRBV18,13,CASSPDMLSGYTF,TGTGCCAGCTCACCGGACATGTTGAGTGGCTACACCTTC
TRBJ2-2,TRBD2,.,TRBV3-1/TRBV3-2,15,CATLRMVAGGQELFF,TGTGCCACCCTCCGAATGGTAGCGGGGGGTCAGGAGCTGTTTTTT
TRBJ2-1,.,.,TRBV7-3,15,CASSLTGRGYNEQFF,TGTGCCAGCAGCTTAACCGGGAGAGGGTACAATGAGCAGTTCTTC
TRBJ1-2,.,.,TRBV5-8,14,CASSLRWENYGYTF,TGTGCCAGCAGCTTGCGATGGGAGAACTATGGCTACACCTTC
TRBJ2-3,.,.,TRBV7-2,15,CASINWGLNTDTQYF,TGTGCCAGCATCAACTGGGGACTGAACACAGATACGCAGTATTTT
TRBJ1-3,.,.,TRBV7-8,14,CASSLGQIGNTIYF,TGTGCCAGCAGCTTAGGACAGATTGGAAACACCATATATTTT
TRBJ1-6,TRBD1,.,TRBV11-2,14,CASRRQGKGSPLHF,TGTGCCAGCAGAAGACAGGGGAAGGGCTCACCCCTCCACTTT